This T cell receptor beta chain originates from a study of cytomegalovirus exposure and HLA in healthy donors. Germline assignment: CDR1 ENHRY and CDR2 SYGVKD. The CDR3 has 17 amino acids. J lost 2 bases, V lost 5 bases, and 8 bases had no gene match. The study ran its PCR with 60 Vbeta and 13 Jbeta primers. Assay used: immunoSEQ multiplex PCR; TCRdb lists only in-frame clones, some missing. The profile shows around 150,000 clones, around 79% of them singletons. Study-wide results and caveats: Fewer N-insertions (relative to the approximately 670-donor mean) were reportedly seen in an Asian-associated ancestry cluster in a later analysis. Researchers reported in a later analysis that a missense DCLRE1C variant was tied to TCR beta V- and J-gene trimming. Most likely, a cluster of highly shared sequence variants arose as a sequencing artifact. Accounts indicate the classifier identified cytomegalovirus status with strong specificity and sensitivity.

Of note for this clone: What it binds is not known.

The rearrangement joins TRBV10-3 to TRBJ2-2, with 10 bases identical to TRBD2. This TCR derives from a male donor in good health and CMV-seropositive. Sequenced input: PBMCs. CDR3 in DNA: TGTGCCATCAGTCCTTTTACTAGCGGGGACAACACCGGGGAGCTGTTTTTT. It specifies CAISPFTSGDNTGELFF.